Listed here are 4 T cell receptor beta chains from one sample, sequenced in a study of early T cells in non-severe SARS-CoV-2 infection. TCRdb itself ran the 5' RACE reads through MiXCR, one entry per CDR3 protein. The repertoire holds nearly 90,000 distinct CDR3 sequences, with around 15% as singletons. Sample: whole blood. The receptors were gathered from an adult who was a healthcare worker with PCR-confirmed SARS-CoV-2 infection or an uninfected control (not recorded which).

In this sample, this clonotype is large. J is TRBJ1-5 and V is TRBV7-8, with D hard to call. The germline V and J ends were trimmed by 2 bases and 9 bases, with 17 bases remaining between them. Germline loops: CDR1 SGHVS, CDR2 FQNEAQ. The CDR3 length is 15 residues. For the CDR3, the DNA is TGTGCCAGCAGCTTATCCCACCCGGGTGGTGGGCCCCAGCATTTT. The encoded protein is CASSLSHPGGGPQHF.

This clonotype showed up just a few times. The genes are TRBV11-2 and TRBJ2-3, with D maybe TRBD2 (6 bases). Deletions cut 5 bases from V and 0 bases from J, with 12 bases between. The CDR3 runs to 15 residues. From germline, CDR1 is SGHAT and CDR2 FQNNGV. The CDR3 loop reads CASSRRRGSTDTQYF. The CDR3 bases are TGTGCCAGCAGCCGACGGAGGGGTAGCACAGATACGCAGTATTTT.

J is TRBJ2-1 and V is TRBV4-2; TRBD1 might be the D (6 bases). Germline CDR1 reads LGHNA; CDR2 reads YNFKEQ. The CDR3 covers 15 residues. V was clipped by 1 base and J by 2 bases, with 9 bases between them. CDR3 region: CASSQGQETYNEQFF. CDR3 nucleotides: TGTGCCAGCAGCCAAGGACAGGAGACCTACAATGAGCAGTTCTTC.

In this sample, this clonotype turned up a few times. The genes are TRBV28 and TRBJ2-1; D is perhaps TRBD2 (6 bases). This CDR3 region has 12 residues. V was pared by 2 bases and J by 8 bases, with 7 bases between. Germline V gene lookup returns CDR1 MDHEN and CDR2 SYDVKM. The CDR3, as DNA: TGTGCCAGCAGTTTAGGAGGGTATGAGCAGTTCTTC. Protein sequence: CASSLGGYEQFF.